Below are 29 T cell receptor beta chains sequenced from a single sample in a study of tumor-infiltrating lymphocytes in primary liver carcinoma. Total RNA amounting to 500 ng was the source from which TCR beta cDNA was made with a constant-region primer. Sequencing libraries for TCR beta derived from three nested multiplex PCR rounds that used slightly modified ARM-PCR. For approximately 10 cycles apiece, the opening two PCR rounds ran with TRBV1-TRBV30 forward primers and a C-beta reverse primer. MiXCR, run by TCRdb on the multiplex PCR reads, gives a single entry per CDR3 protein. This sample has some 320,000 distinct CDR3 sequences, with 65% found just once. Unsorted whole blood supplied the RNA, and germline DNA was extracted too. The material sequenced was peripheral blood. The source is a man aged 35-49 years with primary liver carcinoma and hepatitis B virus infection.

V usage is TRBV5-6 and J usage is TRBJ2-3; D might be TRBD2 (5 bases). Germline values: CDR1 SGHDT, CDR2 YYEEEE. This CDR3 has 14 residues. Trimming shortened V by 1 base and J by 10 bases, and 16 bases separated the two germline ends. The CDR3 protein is CASSLRGTWMAQYF. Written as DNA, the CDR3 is TGTGCCAGCAGCTTGCGGGGAACATGGATGGCGCAGTATTTT.

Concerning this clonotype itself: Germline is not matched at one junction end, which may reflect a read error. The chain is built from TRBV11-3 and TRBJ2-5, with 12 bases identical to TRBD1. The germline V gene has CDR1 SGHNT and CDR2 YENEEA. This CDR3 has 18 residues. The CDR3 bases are TGTGCCAGCAGCTTAGAATCTCAGGTCGGGACAGGGGGCAGGACCCAGTATTTC. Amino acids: CASSLESQVGTGGRTQYF.

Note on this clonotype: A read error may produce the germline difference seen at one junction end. The DNA of the CDR3 is TGTGGCAGCAGCCTAGCCAGAGGGGAAGGGAGCTCCTACAATGAGCAGTTCTTC. Translation: CGSSLARGEGSSYNEQFF. The chain recombines TRBV4-2 with TRBJ2-1, with D perhaps given as TRBD1 or TRBD2 (5 bases each). Per the germline V gene, CDR1 is LGHNA and CDR2 is YNFKEQ. This CDR3 comprises 18 residues.

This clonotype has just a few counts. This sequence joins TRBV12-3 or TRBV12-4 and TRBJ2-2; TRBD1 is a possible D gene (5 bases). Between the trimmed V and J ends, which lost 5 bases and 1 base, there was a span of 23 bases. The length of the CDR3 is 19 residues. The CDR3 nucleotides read TGTGCCAGCAGTCCCCGTTCGATTGGGCCAGGGAAGAACACCGGGGAGCTGTTTTTT. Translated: CASSPRSIGPGKNTGELFF.

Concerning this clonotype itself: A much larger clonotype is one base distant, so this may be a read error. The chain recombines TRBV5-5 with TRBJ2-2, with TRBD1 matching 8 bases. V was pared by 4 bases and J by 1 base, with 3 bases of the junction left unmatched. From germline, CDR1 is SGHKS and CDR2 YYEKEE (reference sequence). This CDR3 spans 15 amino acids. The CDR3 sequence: CASSKTGVNTGELFF. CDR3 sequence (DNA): TGTGCCAGCAGCAAGACAGGGGTGAACACCGGGGAGCTGTTTTTT.

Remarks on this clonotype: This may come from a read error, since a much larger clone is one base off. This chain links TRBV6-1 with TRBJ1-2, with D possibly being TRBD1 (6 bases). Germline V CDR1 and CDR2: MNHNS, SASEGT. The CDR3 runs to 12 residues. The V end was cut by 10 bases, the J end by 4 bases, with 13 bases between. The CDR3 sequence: CAISSDSYGYTF. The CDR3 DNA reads TGTGCCATCTCTTCGGACAGCTATGGCTACACCTTC.

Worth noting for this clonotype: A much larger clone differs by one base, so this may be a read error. The CDR3 DNA follows: TGTGCCAGCAGTTACTCCATTACGGACACCAACAGGGGCAATCAGCCCCAGCATTTT. Its translation: CASSYSITDTNRGNQPQHF. V is TRBV6-2 or TRBV6-3 and J is TRBJ1-5; D possibly corresponds to TRBD1 (6 bases). Trimming shortened V by 0 bases and J by 2 bases, and 20 bases separated the two germline ends. The CDR3 has 19 amino acids. Germline CDR1 MNHEY, CDR2 SVGEGT.

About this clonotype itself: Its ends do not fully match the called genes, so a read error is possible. The CDR3 protein is CIVRPGWEQFF. As DNA, the CDR3 is TGCATCGTTCGTCCGGGATGGGAGCAGTTCTTC. This chain connects TRBV29-1 to TRBJ2-1; D is possibly TRBD2 (5 bases). Germline loops: CDR1 SQVTM, CDR2 ANQGSEA. The CDR3 sequence is 11 residues long.

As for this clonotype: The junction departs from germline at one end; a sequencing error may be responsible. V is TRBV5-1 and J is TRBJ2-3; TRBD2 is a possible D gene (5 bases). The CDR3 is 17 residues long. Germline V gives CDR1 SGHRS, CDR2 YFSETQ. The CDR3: CASSPSGRTASTDTRYF. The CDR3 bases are TGCGCCAGCAGCCCTTCAGGCCGAACGGCTAGCACAGATACGCGGTATTTT. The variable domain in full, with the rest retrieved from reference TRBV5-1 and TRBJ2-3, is KAGVTQTPRYLIKTRGQQVTLSCSPISGHRSVSWYQQTPGQGLQFLFEYFSETQRNKGNFPGRFSGRQFSNSRSEMNVSTLELGDSALYLCASSPSGRTASTDTRYFGPGTRLTVL.

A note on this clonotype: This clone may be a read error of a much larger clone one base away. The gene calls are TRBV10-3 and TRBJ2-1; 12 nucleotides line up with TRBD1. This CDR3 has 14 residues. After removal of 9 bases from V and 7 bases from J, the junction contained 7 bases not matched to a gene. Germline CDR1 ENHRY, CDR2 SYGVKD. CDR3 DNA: TGTGCCATACGGGGACAGGGGGCTTGTAATGAGCAGTTCTTC. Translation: CAIRGQGACNEQFF.

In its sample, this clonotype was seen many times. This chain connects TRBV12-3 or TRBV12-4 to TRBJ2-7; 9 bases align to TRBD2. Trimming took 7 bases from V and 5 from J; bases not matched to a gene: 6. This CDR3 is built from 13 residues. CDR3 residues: CASTSGTSHEQYF. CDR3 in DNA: TGTGCCAGCACCTCCGGGACTAGCCACGAGCAGTACTTC.

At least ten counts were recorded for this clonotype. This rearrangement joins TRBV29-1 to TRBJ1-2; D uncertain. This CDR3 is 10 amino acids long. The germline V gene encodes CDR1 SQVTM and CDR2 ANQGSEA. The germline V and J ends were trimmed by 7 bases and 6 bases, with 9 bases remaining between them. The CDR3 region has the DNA TGCAGCGCGGGGTTGGATGGCTACACCTTC. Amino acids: CSAGLDGYTF.

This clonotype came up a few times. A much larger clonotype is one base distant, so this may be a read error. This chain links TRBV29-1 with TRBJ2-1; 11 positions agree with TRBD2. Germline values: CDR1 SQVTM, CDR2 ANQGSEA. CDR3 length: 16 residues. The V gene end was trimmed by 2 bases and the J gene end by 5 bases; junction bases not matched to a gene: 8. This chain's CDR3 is CSVESLAGGANNEQFF. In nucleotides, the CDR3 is TGCAGCGTTGAATCTCTAGCGGGGGGAGCCAACAATGAGCAGTTCTTC.

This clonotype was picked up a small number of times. The CDR3 loop is CAWRPGRQQETQYF. CDR3 DNA sequence: TGTGCCTGGAGGCCCGGGAGACAACAAGAGACCCAGTACTTC. The chain combines TRBV30 with TRBJ2-5; a possible D gene is TRBD2 (6 bases). Trimming cost V 3 bases and J 2 bases, with 13 bases left between them. The CDR3 spans 14 residues. The germline V gene has CDR1 GTSNPN and CDR2 SVGIG (reference sequence).

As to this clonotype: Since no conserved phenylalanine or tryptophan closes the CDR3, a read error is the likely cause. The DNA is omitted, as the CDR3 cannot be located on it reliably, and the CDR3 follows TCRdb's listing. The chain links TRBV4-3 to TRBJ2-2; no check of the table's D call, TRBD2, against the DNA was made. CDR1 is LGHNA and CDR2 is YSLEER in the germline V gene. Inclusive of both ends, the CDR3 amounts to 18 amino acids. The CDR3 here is CASSQDSPGPAGLGEMFL.

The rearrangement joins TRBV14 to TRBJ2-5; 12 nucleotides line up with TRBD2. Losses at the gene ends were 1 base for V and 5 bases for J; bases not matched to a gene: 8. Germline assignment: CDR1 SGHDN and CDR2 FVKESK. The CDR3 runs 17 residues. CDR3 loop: CASSQGLRTSGRETQYF. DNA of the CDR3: TGTGCCAGCAGCCAAGGCCTTCGAACTAGCGGGAGGGAGACCCAGTACTTC.

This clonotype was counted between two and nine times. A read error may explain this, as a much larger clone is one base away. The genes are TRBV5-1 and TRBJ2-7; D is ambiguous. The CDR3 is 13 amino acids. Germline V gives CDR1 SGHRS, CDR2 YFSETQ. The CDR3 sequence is CASSSNPFYKQYF. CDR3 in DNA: TGCGCCAGCAGCTCGAACCCGTTCTACAAGCAGTACTTC.

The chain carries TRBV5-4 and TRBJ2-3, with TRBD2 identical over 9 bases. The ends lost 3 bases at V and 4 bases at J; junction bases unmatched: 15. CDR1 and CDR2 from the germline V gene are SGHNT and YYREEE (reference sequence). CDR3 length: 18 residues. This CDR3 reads CASSSPPGPAGGADTQYF. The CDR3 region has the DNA TGTGCCAGCAGCTCACCGCCGGGACCAGCGGGAGGCGCAGATACGCAGTATTTT. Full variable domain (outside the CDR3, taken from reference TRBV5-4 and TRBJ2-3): ETGVTQSPTHLIKTRGQQVTLRCSSQSGHNTVSWYQQALGQGPQFIFQYYREEENGRGNFPPRFSGLQFPNYSSELNVNALELDDSALYLCASSSPPGPAGGADTQYFGPGTRLTVL.

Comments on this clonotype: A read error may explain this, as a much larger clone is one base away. CDR3 residues: CAISESIGFHEQYF. The DNA of the CDR3 is TGTGCCATCAGTGAGTCGATTGGATTCCACGAGCAGTACTTC. The chain recombines TRBV10-3 with TRBJ2-7, with D uncertain. Germline V gene sequence: CDR1 ENHRY, CDR2 SYGVKD. The CDR3 is 14 amino acids. V lost 0 bases to trimming and J lost 5 bases, with 11 bases between them.

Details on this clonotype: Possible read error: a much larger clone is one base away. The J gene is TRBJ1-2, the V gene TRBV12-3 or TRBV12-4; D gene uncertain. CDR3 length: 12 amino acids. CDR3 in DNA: TGTGCCAGCAGTTACGAGTTCTATGTCTACACCTTC. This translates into CASSYEFYVYTF.

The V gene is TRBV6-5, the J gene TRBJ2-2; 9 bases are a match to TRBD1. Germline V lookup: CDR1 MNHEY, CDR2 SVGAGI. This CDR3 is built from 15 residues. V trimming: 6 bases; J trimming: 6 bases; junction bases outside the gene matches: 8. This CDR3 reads CASRRTGGFAGELFF. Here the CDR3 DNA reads TGTGCCAGCAGACGAACAGGGGGCTTTGCCGGGGAGCTGTTTTTT.

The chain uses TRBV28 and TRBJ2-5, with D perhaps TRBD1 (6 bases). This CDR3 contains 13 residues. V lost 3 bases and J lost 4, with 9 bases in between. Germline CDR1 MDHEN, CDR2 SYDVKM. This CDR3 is CASSLGAVETQYF. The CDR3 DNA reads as TGTGCCAGCAGTTTGGGGGCCGTAGAGACCCAGTACTTC.

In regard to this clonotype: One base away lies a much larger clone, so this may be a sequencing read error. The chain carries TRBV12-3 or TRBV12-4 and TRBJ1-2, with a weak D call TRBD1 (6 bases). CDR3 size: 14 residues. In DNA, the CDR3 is TGTGCCAGCAGTTTCAGGGGAGGTTCCTATTGCTACACCTTC. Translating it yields CASSFRGGSYCYTF.

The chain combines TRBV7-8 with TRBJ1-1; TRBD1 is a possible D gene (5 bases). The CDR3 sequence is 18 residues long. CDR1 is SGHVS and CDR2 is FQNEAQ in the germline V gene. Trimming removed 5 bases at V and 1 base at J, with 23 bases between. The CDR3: CASSPGSGLRIGNTEAFF. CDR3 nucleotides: TGTGCCAGCAGCCCAGGGTCTGGTCTCCGCATCGGGAACACTGAAGCTTTCTTT.

The CDR3 is CASSITGLASTF. In nucleotides, the CDR3 is TGTGCCAGCAGCATTACAGGGTTAGCCAGCACCTTC. The chain combines TRBV12-3 or TRBV12-4 with TRBJ1-2; TRBD1 might be the D (6 bases). The CDR3 length is 12 residues. Trimming removed 6 bases at V and 13 bases at J, with 18 bases between.

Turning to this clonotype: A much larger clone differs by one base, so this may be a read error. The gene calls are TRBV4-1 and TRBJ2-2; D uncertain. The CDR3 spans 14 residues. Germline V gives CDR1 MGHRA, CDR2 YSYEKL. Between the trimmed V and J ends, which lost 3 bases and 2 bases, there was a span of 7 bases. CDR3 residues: CASSHTRNTGELFF. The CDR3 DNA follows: TGCGCCAGCAGCCACACACGAAACACCGGGGAGCTGTTTTTT.

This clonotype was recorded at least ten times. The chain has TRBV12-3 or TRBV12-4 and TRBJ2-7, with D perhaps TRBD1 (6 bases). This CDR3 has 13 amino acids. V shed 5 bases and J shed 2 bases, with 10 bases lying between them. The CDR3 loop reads CASSVQGPYEQYF. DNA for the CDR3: TGTGCCAGCAGTGTGCAGGGGCCCTACGAGCAGTACTTC.

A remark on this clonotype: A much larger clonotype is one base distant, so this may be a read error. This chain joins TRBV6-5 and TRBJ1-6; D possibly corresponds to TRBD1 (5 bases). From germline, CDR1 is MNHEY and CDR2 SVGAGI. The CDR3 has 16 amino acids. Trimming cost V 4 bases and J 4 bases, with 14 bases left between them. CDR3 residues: CASSLDGRGYNSPLHF. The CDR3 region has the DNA TGTGCCAGCAGTTTAGACGGTCGGGGGTATAATTCACCCCTCCACTTT.

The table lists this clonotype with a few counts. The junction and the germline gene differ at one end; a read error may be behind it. The CDR3 sequence is CATSPGTGDNEQFF. The CDR3, as DNA: TGTGCCACCTCCCCCGGGACAGGGGACAATGAGCAGTTCTTT. The genes are TRBV24-1 and TRBJ2-1, with 10 bases lining up with TRBD1. The CDR3 sequence is 14 residues long. The germline V gene encodes CDR1 KGHDR and CDR2 SFDVKD.